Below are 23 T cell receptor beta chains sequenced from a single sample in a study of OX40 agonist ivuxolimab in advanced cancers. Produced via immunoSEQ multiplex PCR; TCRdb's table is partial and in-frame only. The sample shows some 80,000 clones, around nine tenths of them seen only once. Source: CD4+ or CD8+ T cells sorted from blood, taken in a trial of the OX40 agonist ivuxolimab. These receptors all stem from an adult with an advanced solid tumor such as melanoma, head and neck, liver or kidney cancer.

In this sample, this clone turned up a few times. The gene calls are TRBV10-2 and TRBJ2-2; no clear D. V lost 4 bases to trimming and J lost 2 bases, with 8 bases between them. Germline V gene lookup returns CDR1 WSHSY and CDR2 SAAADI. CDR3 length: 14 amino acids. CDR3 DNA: TGCGCCAGCAGTGCACCACCTAACACCGGGGAGCTGTTTTTT. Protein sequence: CASSAPPNTGELFF.

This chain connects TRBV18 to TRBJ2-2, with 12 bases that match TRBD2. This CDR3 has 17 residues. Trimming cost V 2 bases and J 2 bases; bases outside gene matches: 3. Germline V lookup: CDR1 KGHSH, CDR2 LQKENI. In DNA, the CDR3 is TGTGCCAGCTCACCAGAACTAGCGGGGGGCAACACCGGGGAGCTGTTTTTT. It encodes CASSPELAGGNTGELFF. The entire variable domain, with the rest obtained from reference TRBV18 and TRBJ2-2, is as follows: NAGVMQNPRHLVRRRGQEARLRCSPMKGHSHVYWYRQLPEEGLKFMVYLQKENIIDESGMPKERFSAEFPKEGPSILRIQQVVRGDSAAYFCASSPELAGGNTGELFFGEGSRLTVL.

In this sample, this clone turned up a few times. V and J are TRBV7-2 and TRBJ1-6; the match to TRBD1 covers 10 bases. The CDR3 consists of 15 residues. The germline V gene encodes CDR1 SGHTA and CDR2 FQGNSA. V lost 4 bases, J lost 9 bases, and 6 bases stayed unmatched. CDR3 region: CASSSTGTGASPLHF. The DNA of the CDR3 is TGTGCCAGCAGCTCCACCGGGACAGGGGCTTCACCCCTCCACTTT.

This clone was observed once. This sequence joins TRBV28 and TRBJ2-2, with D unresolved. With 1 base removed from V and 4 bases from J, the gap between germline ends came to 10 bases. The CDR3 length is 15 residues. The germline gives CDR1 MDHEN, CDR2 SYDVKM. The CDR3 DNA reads TGTGCCAGCAGTTTATCCCAGCTAAGCACCGGGGAGCTGTTTTTT. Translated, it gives CASSLSQLSTGELFF.

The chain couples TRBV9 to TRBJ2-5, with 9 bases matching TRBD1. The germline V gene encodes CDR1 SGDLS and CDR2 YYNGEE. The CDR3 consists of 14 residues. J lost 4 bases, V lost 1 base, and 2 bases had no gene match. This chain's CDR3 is CASSVSQGAETQYF. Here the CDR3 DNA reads TGTGCCAGCAGCGTATCACAGGGGGCAGAGACCCAGTACTTC.

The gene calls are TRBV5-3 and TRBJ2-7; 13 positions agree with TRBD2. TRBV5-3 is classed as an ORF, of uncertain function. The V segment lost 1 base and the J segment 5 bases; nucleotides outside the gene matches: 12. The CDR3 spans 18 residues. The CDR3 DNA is TGTGCCAGAAGCTTGCTTTGTACTGGGACTAGCGGGACAAACGAGCAGTACTTC. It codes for CARSLLCTGTSGTNEQYF.

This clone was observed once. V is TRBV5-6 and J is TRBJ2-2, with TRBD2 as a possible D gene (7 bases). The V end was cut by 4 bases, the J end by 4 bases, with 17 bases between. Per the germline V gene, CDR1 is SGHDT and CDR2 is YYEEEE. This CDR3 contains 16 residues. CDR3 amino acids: CASSPRGRVSTGELFF. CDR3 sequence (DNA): TGTGCCAGCAGCCCTAGGGGGAGGGTAAGCACCGGGGAGCTGTTTTTT.

This CDR3 is CASSPFPRETQYF. Here the CDR3 DNA reads TGTGCCAGCAGTCCTTTCCCTCGGGAGACCCAGTACTTC. The chain is built from TRBV6-1 and TRBJ2-5; no firm D call. Trimming left V 5 bases short and J 5 bases short, with 12 bases between. Germline CDR1 MNHNS, CDR2 SASEGT. CDR3 length equals 13 residues.

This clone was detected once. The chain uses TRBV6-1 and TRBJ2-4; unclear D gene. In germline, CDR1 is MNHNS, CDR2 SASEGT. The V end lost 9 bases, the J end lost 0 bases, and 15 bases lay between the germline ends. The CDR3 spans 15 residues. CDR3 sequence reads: CASTLGGPAKNIQYF. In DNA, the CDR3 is TGTGCCAGTACATTGGGTGGCCCAGCCAAAAACATTCAGTACTTC.

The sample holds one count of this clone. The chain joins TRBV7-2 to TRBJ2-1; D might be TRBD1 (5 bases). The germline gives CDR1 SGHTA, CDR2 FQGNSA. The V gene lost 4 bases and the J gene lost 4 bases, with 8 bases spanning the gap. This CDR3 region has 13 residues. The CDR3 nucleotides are TGTGCCAGCAGCTATACAGGTTACAATGAGCAGTTCTTC. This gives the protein CASSYTGYNEQFF.

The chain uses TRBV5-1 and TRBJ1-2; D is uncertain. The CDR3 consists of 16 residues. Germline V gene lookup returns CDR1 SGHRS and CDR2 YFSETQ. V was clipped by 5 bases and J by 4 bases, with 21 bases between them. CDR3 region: CASSPIPASAFYGYTF. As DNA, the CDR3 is TGCGCCAGCAGTCCAATCCCGGCCAGTGCCTTCTATGGCTACACCTTC.

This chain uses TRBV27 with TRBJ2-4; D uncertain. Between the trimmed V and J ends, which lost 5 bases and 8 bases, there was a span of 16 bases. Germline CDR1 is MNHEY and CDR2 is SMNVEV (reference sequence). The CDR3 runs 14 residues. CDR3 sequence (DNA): TGTGCCAGCAGTCCCCTGGGTTCTGGTTACATTCAGTACTTC. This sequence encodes CASSPLGSGYIQYF.

The CDR3 loop is CASSRDTNEKLFF. The CDR3 DNA follows: TGTGCCAGCAGTAGGGACACCAATGAAAAACTGTTTTTT. The genes are TRBV6-1 and TRBJ1-4; a possible D gene is TRBD1 (6 bases). The CDR3 contains 13 residues. V lost 5 bases and J 5 bases, leaving 9 bases between the germline ends. Germline loops: CDR1 MNHNS, CDR2 SASEGT.

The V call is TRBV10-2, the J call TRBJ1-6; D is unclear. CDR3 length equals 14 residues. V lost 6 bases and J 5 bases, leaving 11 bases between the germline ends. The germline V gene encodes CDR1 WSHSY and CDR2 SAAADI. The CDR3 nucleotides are TGCGCCAGCAGCGAGATGGGAAATAATTCACCCCTCCACTTT. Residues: CASSEMGNNSPLHF.

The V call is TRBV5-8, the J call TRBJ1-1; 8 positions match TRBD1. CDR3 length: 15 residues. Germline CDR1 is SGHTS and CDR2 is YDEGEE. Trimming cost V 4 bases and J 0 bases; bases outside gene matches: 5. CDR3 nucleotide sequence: TGTGCCAGCAGCCCCCGACAGGGGTTGAACACTGAAGCTTTCTTT. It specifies CASSPRQGLNTEAFF.

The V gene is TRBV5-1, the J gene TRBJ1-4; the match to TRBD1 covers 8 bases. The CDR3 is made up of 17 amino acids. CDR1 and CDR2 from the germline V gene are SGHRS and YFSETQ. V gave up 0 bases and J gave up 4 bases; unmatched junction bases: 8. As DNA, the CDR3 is TGCGCCAGCAGCTTGGGACAGGGGTCTGGGGATAATGAAAAACTGTTTTTT. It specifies CASSLGQGSGDNEKLFF. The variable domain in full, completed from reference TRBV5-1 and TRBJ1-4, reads KAGVTQTPRYLIKTRGQQVTLSCSPISGHRSVSWYQQTPGQGLQFLFEYFSETQRNKGNFPGRFSGRQFSNSRSEMNVSTLELGDSALYLCASSLGQGSGDNEKLFFGSGTQLSVL.

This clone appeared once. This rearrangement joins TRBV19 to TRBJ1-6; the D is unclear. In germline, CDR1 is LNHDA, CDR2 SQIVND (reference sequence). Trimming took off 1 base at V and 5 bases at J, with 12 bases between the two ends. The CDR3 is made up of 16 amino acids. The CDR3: CASSIGPGFNNSPLHF. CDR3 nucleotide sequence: TGTGCCAGTAGTATAGGACCCGGCTTTAATAATTCACCCCTCCACTTT.

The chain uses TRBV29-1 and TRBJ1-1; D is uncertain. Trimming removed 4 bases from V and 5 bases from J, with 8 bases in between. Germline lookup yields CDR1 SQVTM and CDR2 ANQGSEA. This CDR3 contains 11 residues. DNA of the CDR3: TGCAGCGTTGCCCCGAGGACTGAAGCTTTCTTT. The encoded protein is CSVAPRTEAFF.

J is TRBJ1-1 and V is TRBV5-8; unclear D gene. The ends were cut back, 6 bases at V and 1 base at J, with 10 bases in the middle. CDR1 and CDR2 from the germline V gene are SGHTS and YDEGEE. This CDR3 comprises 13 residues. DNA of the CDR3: TGTGCCAGCACCAAGAAAACGAACACTGAAGCTTTCTTT. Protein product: CASTKKTNTEAFF.

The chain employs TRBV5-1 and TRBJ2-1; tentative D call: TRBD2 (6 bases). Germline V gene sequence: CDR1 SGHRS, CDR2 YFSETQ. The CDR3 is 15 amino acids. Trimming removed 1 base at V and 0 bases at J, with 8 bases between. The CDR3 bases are TGCGCCAGCAGCTTGCGGGAGAGCTCCTACAATGAGCAGTTCTTC. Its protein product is CASSLRESSYNEQFF.

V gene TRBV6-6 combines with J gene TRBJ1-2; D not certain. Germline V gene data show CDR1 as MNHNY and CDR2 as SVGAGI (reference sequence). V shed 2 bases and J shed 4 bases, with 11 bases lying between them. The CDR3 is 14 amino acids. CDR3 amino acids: CASSYGGRPYGYTF. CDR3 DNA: TGTGCCAGCAGTTACGGTGGCAGGCCCTATGGCTACACCTTC.

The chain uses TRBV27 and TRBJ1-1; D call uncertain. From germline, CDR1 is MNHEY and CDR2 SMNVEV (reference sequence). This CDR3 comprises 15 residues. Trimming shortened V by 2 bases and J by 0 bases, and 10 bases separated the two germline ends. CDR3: CASSLKGSMNTEAFF. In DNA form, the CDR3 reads TGTGCCAGCAGTTTAAAGGGCAGCATGAACACTGAAGCTTTCTTT.

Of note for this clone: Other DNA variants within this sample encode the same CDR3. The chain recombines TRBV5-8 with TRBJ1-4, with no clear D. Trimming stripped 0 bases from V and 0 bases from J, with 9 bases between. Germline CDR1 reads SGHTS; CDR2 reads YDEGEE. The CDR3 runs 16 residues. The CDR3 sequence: CASSLGQAATNEKLFF. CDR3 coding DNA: TGTGCCAGCAGCTTGGGGCAGGCCGCAACTAATGAAAAACTGTTTTTT.